This entry concerns a single TCR beta chain. Antigen: not known. The sample comes from a study of identical twins. A universal primer site was created by template switching, with the cDNA bearing unique molecular identifiers. TCRdb fed the 5' RACE reads into MiXCR, producing one record per CDR3 protein. This table has about 490,000 distinct CDR3 sequences, 12% to 15% appearing once. General study points: An excess of low generation probability was shown by twin-shared out-of-frame alpha sequences. Zero-insertion analyses could be partly confounded by invariant MAIT and iNKT cells.

The CDR3 contains 13 residues. V lost 7 bases to trimming and J lost 3 bases, with 13 bases between them. The sample was also linked to a second study, of yellow fever vaccine responses in identical twins.

This chain links TRBV12-3 or TRBV12-4 with TRBJ2-7; weak D call: TRBD1 (6 bases). The sequence was obtained from a woman under 30 in good health. The specimen sequenced was CD4+ T cells sorted from blood. CDR3 DNA sequence: TGTGCCAGCACCTGGGCAGGGGACTACGAGCAGTACTTC. This sequence encodes CASTWAGDYEQYF.